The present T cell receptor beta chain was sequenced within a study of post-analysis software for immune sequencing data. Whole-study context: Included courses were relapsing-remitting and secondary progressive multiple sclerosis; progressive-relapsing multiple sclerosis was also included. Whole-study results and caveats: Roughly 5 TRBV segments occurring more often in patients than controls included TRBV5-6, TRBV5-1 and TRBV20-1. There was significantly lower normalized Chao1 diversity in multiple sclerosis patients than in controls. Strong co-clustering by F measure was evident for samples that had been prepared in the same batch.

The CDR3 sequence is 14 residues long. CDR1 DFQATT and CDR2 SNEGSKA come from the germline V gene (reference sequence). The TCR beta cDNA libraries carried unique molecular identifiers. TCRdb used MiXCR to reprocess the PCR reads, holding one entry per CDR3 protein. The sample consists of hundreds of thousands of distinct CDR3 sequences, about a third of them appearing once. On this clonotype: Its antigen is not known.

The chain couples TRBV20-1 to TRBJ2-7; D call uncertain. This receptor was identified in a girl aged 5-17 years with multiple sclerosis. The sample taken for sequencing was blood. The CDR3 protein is CSPKVAHGSYEQYF. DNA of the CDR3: TGCAGCCCTAAGGTCGCCCACGGATCCTACGAGCAGTACTTC.